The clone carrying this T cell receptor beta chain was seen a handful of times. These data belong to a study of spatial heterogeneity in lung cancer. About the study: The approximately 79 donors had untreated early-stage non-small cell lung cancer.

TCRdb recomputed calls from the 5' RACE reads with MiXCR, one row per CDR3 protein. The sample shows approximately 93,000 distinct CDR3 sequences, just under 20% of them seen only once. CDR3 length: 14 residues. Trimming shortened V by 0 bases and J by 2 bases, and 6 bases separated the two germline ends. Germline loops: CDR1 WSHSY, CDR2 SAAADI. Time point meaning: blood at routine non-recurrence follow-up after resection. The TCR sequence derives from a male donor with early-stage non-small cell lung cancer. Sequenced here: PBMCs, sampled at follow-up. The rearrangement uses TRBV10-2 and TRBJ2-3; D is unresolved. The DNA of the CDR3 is TGCGCCAGCAGTGAGTCACTGAACACAGATACGCAGTATTTT. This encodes CASSESLNTDTQYF.